These 3 T cell receptor beta chains were sequenced from one sample in a study of breast tumors, draining lymph nodes, adjacent tissues. One entry per CDR3 protein results from TCRdb running MiXCR on the multiplex PCR reads. The table has approximately 88,000 distinct CDR3 sequences, approximately 30% seen once. Samples came from axillary lymph nodes draining the breast cancer. Sequencing was done on a sample of axillary lymph node tissue. These receptors all come from a female donor with breast cancer. Some clones in this sample may be carry-over from other donors' samples.

V and J are TRBV24-1 and TRBJ1-2; no firm D call. This CDR3 has 13 residues. CDR1 is KGHDR, CDR2 SFDVKD, per germline. CDR3 sequence reads: CVASSAERGGYTF. CDR3 DNA: TGTGTCGCCAGTTCGGCGGAAAGAGGGGGCTACACCTTC.

The chain carries TRBV29-1 and TRBJ1-6, with 9 nucleotides matching TRBD1. This CDR3 is built from 13 residues. V lost 8 bases, J lost 4 bases, and 3 bases stayed unmatched. Germline CDR1 is SQVTM and CDR2 is ANQGSEA. The CDR3 bases are TGCAGCTTGGACAGGGGTTATAATTCACCCCTCCACTTT. Protein product: CSLDRGYNSPLHF. Full variable domain (remainder filled in from reference TRBV29-1 and TRBJ1-6): SAVISQKPSRDICQRGTSLTIQCQVDSQVTMMFWYRQQPGQSLTLIATANQGSEATYESGFVIDKFPISRPNLTFSTLTVSNMSPEDSSIYLCSLDRGYNSPLHFGNGTRLTVT.

A word on this clonotype: The CDR3 does not close with the conserved phenylalanine or tryptophan, likely indicating a read error. This chain links TRBV7-2 with TRBJ1-3; maybe TRBD1 (6 bases). Germline values: CDR1 SGHTA, CDR2 FQGNSA. The CDR3 has 16 amino acids. The V gene lost 3 bases and the J gene lost 3 bases, with 15 bases spanning the gap. In DNA form, the CDR3 reads TGTGCCAGCAGCTTGGTCGGGGGGCGAGGTGGAAACACCATATATCTT. Translated, it gives CASSLVGGRGGNTIYL.